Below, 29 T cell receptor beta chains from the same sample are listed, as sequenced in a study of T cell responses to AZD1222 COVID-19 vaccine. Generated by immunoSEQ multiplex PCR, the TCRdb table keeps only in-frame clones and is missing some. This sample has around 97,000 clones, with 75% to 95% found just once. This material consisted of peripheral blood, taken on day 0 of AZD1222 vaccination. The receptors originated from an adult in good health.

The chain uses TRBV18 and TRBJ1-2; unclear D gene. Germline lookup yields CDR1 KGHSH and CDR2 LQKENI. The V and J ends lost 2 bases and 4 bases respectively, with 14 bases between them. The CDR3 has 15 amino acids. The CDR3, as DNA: TGTGCCAGCTCACCATCCGAGGTCTTCGGCTATGGCTACACCTTC. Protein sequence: CASSPSEVFGYGYTF.

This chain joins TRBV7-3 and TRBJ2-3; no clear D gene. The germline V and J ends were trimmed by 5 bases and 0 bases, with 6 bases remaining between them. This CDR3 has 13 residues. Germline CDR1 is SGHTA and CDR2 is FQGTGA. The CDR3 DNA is TGTGCCAGCAGCCATACTAGCACAGATACGCAGTATTTT. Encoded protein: CASSHTSTDTQYF.

The CDR3, as DNA: TGTGCCAGCAGCACAGGTTCTGGGGCCAACGTCCTGACTTTC. Translated, it gives CASSTGSGANVLTF. This rearrangement joins TRBV6-5 to TRBJ2-6, with a possible D match to TRBD1 (5 bases). Germline CDR1 MNHEY, CDR2 SVGAGI. Trimming took 6 bases from V and 1 from J, leaving 7 bases between them. The CDR3 length is 14 residues.

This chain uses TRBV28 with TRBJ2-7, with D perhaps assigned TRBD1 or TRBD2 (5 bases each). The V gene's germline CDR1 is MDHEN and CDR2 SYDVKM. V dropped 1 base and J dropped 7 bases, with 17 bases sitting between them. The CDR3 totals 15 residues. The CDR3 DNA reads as TGTGCCAGCAGTTTATTCTCTATGGGACGTAAGGAGCAGTACTTC. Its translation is CASSLFSMGRKEQYF.

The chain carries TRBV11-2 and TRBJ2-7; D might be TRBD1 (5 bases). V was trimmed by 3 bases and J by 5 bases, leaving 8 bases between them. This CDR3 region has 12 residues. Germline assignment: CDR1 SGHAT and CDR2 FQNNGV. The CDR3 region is CASSFGRDEQYF. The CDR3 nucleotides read TGTGCCAGCAGCTTCGGCAGGGACGAGCAGTACTTC.

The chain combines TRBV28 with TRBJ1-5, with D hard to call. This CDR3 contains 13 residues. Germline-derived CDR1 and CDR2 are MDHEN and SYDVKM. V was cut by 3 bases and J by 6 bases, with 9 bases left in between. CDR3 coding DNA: TGTGCCAGCAGTTTGGTAAGGAGTCAGCCCCAGCATTTT. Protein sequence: CASSLVRSQPQHF.

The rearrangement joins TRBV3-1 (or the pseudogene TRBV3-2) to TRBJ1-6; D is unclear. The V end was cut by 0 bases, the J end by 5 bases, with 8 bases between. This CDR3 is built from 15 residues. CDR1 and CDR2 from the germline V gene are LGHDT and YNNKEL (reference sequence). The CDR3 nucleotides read TGTGCCAGCAGCCAAGATCATGTGGATAATTCACCCCTCCACTTT. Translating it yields CASSQDHVDNSPLHF.

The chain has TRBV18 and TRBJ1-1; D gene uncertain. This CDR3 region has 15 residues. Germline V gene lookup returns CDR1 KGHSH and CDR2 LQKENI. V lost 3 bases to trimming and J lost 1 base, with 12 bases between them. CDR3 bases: TGTGCCAGCTCACCCCGCCCAGTTTGGAACACTGAAGCTTTCTTT. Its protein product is CASSPRPVWNTEAFF.

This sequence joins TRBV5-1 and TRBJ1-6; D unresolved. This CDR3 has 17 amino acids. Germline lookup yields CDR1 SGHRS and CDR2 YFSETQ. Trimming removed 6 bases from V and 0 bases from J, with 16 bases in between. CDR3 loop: CASNPDPLRSYNSPLHF. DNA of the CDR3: TGCGCCAGCAACCCAGACCCCCTCCGCTCCTATAATTCACCCCTCCACTTT.

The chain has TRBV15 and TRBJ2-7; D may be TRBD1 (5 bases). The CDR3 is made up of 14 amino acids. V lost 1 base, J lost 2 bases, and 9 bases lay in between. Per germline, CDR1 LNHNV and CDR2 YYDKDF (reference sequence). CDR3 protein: CATSRVDRPYEQYF. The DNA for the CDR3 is TGTGCCACCAGCAGAGTTGACAGACCCTACGAGCAGTACTTC.

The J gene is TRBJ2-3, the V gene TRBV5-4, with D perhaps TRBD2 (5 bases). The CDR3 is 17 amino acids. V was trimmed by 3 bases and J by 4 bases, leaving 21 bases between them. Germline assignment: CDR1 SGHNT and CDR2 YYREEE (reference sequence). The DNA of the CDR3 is TGTGCCAGCAGCTACGGACTGGACTTTCAGCCGGCAGATACGCAGTATTTT. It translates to CASSYGLDFQPADTQYF. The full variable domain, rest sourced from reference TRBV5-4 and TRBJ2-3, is ETGVTQSPTHLIKTRGQQVTLRCSSQSGHNTVSWYQQALGQGPQFIFQYYREEENGRGNFPPRFSGLQFPNYSSELNVNALELDDSALYLCASSYGLDFQPADTQYFGPGTRLTVL.

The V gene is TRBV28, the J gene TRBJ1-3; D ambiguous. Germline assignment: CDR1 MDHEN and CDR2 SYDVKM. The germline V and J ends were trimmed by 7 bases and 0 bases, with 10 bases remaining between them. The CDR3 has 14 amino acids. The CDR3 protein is CASTSGSSGNTIYF. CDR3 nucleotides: TGTGCCAGCACCTCCGGGAGCTCTGGAAACACCATATATTTT.

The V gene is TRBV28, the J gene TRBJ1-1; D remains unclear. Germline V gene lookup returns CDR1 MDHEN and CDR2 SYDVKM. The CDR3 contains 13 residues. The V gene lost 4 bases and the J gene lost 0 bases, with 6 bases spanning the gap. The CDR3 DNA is TGTGCCAGCAGTTCAATCATGAACACTGAAGCTTTCTTT. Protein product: CASSSIMNTEAFF.

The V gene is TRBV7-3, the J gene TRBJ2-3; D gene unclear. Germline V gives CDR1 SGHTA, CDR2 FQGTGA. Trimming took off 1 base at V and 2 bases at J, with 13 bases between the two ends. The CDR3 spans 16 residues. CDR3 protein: CASSLMAPIATDTQYF. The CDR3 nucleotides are TGTGCCAGCAGCTTAATGGCGCCGATAGCCACAGATACGCAGTATTTT. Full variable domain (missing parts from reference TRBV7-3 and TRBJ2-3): GAGVSQTPSNKVTEKGKYVELRCDPISGHTALYWYRQSLGQGPEFLIYFQGTGAADDSGLPNDRFFAVRPEGSVSTLKIQRTERGDSAVYLCASSLMAPIATDTQYFGPGTRLTVL.

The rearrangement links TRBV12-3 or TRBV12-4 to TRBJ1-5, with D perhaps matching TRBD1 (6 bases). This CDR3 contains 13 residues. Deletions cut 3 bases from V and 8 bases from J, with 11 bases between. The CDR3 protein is CASSLDRTEPQHF. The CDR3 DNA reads TGTGCCAGCAGTTTGGACAGAACGGAGCCCCAGCATTTT.

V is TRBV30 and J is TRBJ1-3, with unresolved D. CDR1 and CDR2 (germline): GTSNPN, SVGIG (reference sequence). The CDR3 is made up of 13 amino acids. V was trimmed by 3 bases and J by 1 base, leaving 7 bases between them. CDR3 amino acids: CAWRRESGNTIYF. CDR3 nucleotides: TGTGCCTGGAGAAGGGAATCTGGAAACACCATATATTTT.

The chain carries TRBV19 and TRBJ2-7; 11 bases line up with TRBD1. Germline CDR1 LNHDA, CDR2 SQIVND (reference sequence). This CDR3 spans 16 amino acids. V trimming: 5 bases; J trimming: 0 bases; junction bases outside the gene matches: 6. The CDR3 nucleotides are TGTGCCAGTAGTCCCGGGACAGGGGGGAGCTCCTACGAGCAGTACTTC. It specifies CASSPGTGGSSYEQYF.

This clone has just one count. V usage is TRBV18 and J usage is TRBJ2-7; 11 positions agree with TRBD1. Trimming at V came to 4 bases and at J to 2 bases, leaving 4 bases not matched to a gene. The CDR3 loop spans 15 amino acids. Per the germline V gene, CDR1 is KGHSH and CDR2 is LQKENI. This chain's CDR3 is CASSHPGQGAYEQYF. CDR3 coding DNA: TGTGCCAGCTCACACCCGGGACAGGGGGCCTACGAGCAGTACTTC. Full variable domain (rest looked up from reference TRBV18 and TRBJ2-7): NAGVMQNPRHLVRRRGQEARLRCSPMKGHSHVYWYRQLPEEGLKFMVYLQKENIIDESGMPKERFSAEFPKEGPSILRIQQVVRGDSAAYFCASSHPGQGAYEQYFGPGTRLTVT.

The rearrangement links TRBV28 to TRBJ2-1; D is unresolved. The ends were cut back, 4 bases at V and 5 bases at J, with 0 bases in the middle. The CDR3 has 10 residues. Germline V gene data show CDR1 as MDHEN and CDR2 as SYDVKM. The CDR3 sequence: CASSYNEQFF. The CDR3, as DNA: TGTGCCAGCAGTTACAATGAGCAGTTCTTC.

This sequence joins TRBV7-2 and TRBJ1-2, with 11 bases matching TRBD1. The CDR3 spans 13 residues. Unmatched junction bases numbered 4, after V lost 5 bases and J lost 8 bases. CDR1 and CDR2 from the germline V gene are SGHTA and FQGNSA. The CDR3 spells CASSGQGAHGYTF. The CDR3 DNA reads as TGTGCCAGCAGCGGACAGGGGGCGCACGGCTACACCTTC.

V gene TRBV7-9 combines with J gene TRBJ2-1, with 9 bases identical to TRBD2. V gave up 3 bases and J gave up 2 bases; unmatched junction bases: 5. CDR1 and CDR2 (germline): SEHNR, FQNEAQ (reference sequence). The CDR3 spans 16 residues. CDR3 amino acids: CASSFIAGVAYNEQFF. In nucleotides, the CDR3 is TGTGCCAGCAGCTTTATAGCGGGAGTGGCCTACAATGAGCAGTTCTTC.

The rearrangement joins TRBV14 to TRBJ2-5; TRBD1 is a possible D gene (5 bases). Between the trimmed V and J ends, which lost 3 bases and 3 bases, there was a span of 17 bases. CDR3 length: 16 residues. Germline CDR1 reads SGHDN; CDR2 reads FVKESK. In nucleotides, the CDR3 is TGTGCCAGCAGCCAGACTTATATGGGGCCAGAAGAGACCCAGTACTTC. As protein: CASSQTYMGPEETQYF.

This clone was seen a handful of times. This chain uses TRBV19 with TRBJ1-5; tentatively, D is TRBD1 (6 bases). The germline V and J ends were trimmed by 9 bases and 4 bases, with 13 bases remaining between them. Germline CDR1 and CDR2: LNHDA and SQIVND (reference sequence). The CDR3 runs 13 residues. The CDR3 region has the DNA TGTGCCAGCAGGACAGACTTAAATCAGCCCCAGCATTTT. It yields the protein CASRTDLNQPQHF. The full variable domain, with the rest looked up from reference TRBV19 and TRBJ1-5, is DGGITQSPKYLFRKEGQNVTLSCEQNLNHDAMYWYRQDPGQGLRLIYYSQIVNDFQKGDIAEGYSVSREKKESFPLTVTSAQKNPTAFYLCASRTDLNQPQHFGDGTRLSIL.

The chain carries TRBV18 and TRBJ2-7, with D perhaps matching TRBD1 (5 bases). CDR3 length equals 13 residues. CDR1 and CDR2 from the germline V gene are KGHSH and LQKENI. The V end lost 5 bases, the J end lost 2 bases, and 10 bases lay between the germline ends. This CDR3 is CASSATATYEQYF. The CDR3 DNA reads TGTGCCAGCTCAGCGACAGCGACCTACGAGCAGTACTTC.

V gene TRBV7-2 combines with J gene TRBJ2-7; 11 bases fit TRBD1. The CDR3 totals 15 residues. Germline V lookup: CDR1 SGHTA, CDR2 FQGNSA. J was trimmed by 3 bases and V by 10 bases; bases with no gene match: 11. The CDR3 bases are TGTGCCACCTCGACTGGCGGGACAGGGGGCTACGAGCAGTACTTC. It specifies CATSTGGTGGYEQYF.

In nucleotides, the CDR3 is TGTGCCAGCAGTTTCTACGGAAGCAATCAGCCCCAGCATTTT. This translates into CASSFYGSNQPQHF. V is TRBV28 and J is TRBJ1-5; no clear D gene. The V gene lost 3 bases and the J gene lost 1 base, with 7 bases spanning the gap. Germline V CDR1 and CDR2: MDHEN, SYDVKM. The CDR3 is 14 residues long.

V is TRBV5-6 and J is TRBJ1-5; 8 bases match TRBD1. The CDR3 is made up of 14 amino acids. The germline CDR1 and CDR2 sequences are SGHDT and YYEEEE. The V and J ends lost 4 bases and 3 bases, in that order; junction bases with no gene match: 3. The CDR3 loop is CASSRGQVNQPQHF. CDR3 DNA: TGTGCCAGCAGCCGGGGACAGGTCAATCAGCCCCAGCATTTT.

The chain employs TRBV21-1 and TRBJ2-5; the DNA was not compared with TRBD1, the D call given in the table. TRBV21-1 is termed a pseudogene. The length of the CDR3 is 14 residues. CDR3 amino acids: CASSNSGAQETQYF. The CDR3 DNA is TGTGCCAGCAGCAACTCAGGGGCCCAAGAGACCCAGTACTTC.

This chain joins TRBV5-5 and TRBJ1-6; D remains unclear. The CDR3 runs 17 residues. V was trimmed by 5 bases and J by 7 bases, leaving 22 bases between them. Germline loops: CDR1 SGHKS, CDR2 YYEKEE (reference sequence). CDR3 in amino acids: CASRKLYQRLLNSPLHF. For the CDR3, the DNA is TGTGCCAGCAGAAAGTTGTATCAGCGGTTACTGAATTCACCCCTCCACTTT.